What follows are 20 T cell receptor beta chains derived from one specimen sequenced in a study of blood T cell repertoires in COVID-19. TCRdb's table, derived via immunoSEQ multiplex PCR, lists solely in-frame clones and lacks some. This table has 45,000 to 65,000 clones, roughly 84% appearing once. Sequencing used peripheral blood. The receptor source for this set is an elderly man with active COVID-19.

The V and J genes are TRBV7-2 and TRBJ2-7; no reliable D call. Deletions cut 5 bases from V and 0 bases from J, with 8 bases between. Germline V gene sequence: CDR1 SGHTA, CDR2 FQGNSA. The CDR3 contains 13 residues. DNA of the CDR3: TGTGCCAGCAGCCTACCGAGCTCCTACGAGCAGTACTTC. It translates to CASSLPSSYEQYF.

The genes are TRBV7-3 and TRBJ2-1; weak D call: TRBD2 (5 bases). CDR1 and CDR2 from the germline V gene are SGHTA and FQGTGA. The CDR3 is made up of 16 amino acids. Trimming stripped 4 bases from V and 8 bases from J, with 21 bases between. The CDR3 protein is CASSSSRGRNGDEQFF. CDR3 in DNA: TGTGCCAGCAGCTCATCTAGAGGGCGAAACGGGGATGAGCAGTTCTTC.

The chain employs TRBV27 and TRBJ2-7; TRBD2 aligns across 14 bases. The V segment lost 5 bases and the J segment 2 bases; nucleotides outside the gene matches: 11. This CDR3 is 18 amino acids long. CDR1 is MNHEY, CDR2 SMNVEV, per germline (reference sequence). Here the CDR3 reads CASSEKGLAGVGPYEQYF. The CDR3 DNA sequence: TGTGCCAGCAGTGAGAAGGGACTAGCGGGAGTGGGCCCCTACGAGCAGTACTTC.

This chain connects TRBV7-9 to TRBJ1-5; weak D call: TRBD1 (5 bases). V lost 5 bases and J 2 bases, leaving 10 bases between the germline ends. This CDR3 has 14 residues. Germline CDR1 reads SEHNR; CDR2 reads FQNEAQ (reference sequence). In DNA form, the CDR3 reads TGTGCCAGCAGCCCAGCGACAGGCAATCAGCCCCAGCATTTT. It yields the protein CASSPATGNQPQHF.

This clone was counted between two and nine times. The CDR3 loop is CANPRQRTTSPEGDEQYF. DNA of the CDR3: TGCGCCAACCCGAGGCAGAGAACCACTAGCCCTGAAGGCGACGAGCAGTACTTC. The chain couples TRBV5-1 to TRBJ2-7; D is perhaps TRBD2 (6 bases). CDR1 SGHRS and CDR2 YFSETQ come from the germline V gene. Trimming removed 9 bases from V and 5 bases from J, with 33 bases in between. The CDR3 runs to 18 residues.

This clone was recorded a few times. The CDR3 loop is CASSPRQGKQYF. The CDR3 nucleotides are TGTGCCAGCTCACCGCGGCAGGGTAAGCAGTACTTC. V gene TRBV18 combines with J gene TRBJ2-7, with TRBD1 as a possible D gene (5 bases). The CDR3 runs to 12 residues. Germline loops: CDR1 KGHSH, CDR2 LQKENI. V gave up 3 bases and J gave up 8 bases, with 11 bases separating them.

The chain couples TRBV19 to TRBJ2-1, with TRBD2 matching over 8 bases. The J segment lost 6 bases and the V segment lost 1 base, leaving 5 bases of the junction unmatched. Germline V gives CDR1 LNHDA, CDR2 SQIVND (reference sequence). This CDR3 is built from 15 residues. The CDR3 DNA is TGTGCCAGTAGTATAGGTGCGGGAGGAAGCAATGAGCAGTTCTTC. Its protein product is CASSIGAGGSNEQFF.

The chain uses TRBV19 and TRBJ2-1, with 11 bases that match TRBD1. Losses at the gene ends were 5 bases for V and 4 bases for J; bases not matched to a gene: 7. The CDR3 contains 16 residues. Germline CDR1 reads LNHDA; CDR2 reads SQIVND (reference sequence). CDR3 DNA sequence: TGTGCCAGTAGTCCCCGCCGGGACAGGGGGTACAATGAGCAGTTCTTC. It yields the protein CASSPRRDRGYNEQFF.

V and J are TRBV5-6 and TRBJ2-5; 9 bases are shared with TRBD1. The CDR3 contains 13 residues. V dropped 6 bases and J dropped 4; count of bases not matched to a gene: 4. Germline lookup yields CDR1 SGHDT and CDR2 YYEEEE. CDR3: CASIDRGTETQYF. Written as DNA, the CDR3 is TGTGCCAGCATCGACAGGGGGACAGAGACCCAGTACTTC.

The rearrangement links TRBV9 to TRBJ2-7; D might be TRBD1 (7 bases). The CDR3 has 15 residues. Trimming took off 4 bases at V and 0 bases at J, with 14 bases between the two ends. CDR1 is SGDLS and CDR2 is YYNGEE in the germline V gene. The CDR3: CASSPQGGSSYEQYF. The CDR3 DNA reads TGTGCCAGCAGCCCCCAGGGGGGCAGCTCCTACGAGCAGTACTTC.

V is TRBV5-6 and J is TRBJ1-4; 9 bases fit TRBD1. The junction had 5 bases not matched to a gene; V was cut back by 2 bases and J by 6 bases. The CDR3 loop spans 15 amino acids. The germline V gene has CDR1 SGHDT and CDR2 YYEEEE. CDR3 sequence (DNA): TGTGCCAGCAGCTTACGGACAGGGGTTTATGAAAAACTGTTTTTT. Encoded protein: CASSLRTGVYEKLFF. The full variable domain, rest sourced from reference TRBV5-6 and TRBJ1-4, is DAGVTQSPTHLIKTRGQQVTLRCSPKSGHDTVSWYQQALGQGPQFIFQYYEEEERQRGNFPDRFSGHQFPNYSSELNVNALLLGDSALYLCASSLRTGVYEKLFFGSGTQLSVL.

This sequence joins TRBV5-8 and TRBJ2-3; D might be TRBD1 (6 bases). CDR1 and CDR2 from the germline V gene are SGHTS and YDEGEE. V was clipped by 4 bases and J by 2 bases, with 14 bases between them. CDR3 length: 15 residues. The CDR3 loop is CASSQGWQATDTQYF. The DNA of the CDR3 is TGTGCCAGCAGCCAGGGGTGGCAAGCCACAGATACGCAGTATTTT.

This clone was found a few times. V gene TRBV30 combines with J gene TRBJ2-5, with D possibly TRBD2 on 5 matching bases. V was pared by 2 bases and J by 5 bases, with 9 bases between. CDR1 and CDR2 from the germline V gene are GTSNPN and SVGIG (reference sequence). CDR3 size: 12 residues. In DNA, the CDR3 is TGTGCCTGGAGTTCGGGGTTGGAGACCCAGTACTTC. This sequence encodes CAWSSGLETQYF.

The chain couples TRBV19 to TRBJ2-6, with 9 bases identical to TRBD2. The junction had 7 bases not matched to a gene; V was cut back by 6 bases and J by 1 base. CDR1 and CDR2 (germline): LNHDA, SQIVND (reference sequence). The CDR3 loop spans 17 amino acids. The CDR3 DNA reads TGTGCCAGTAGGACGACTAGCGGTACTTCTGGGGCCAACGTCCTGACTTTC. Translation: CASRTTSGTSGANVLTF. The full variable domain, completed using reference TRBV19 and TRBJ2-6, is DGGITQSPKYLFRKEGQNVTLSCEQNLNHDAMYWYRQDPGQGLRLIYYSQIVNDFQKGDIAEGYSVSREKKESFPLTVTSAQKNPTAFYLCASRTTSGTSGANVLTFGAGSRLTVL.

The gene calls are TRBV11-2 and TRBJ2-1; a weak D match, TRBD1 (6 bases). The CDR3 length is 13 residues. Trimming pared 2 bases from V and 6 bases from J, leaving 8 bases between. Germline loops: CDR1 SGHAT, CDR2 FQNNGV. Here the CDR3 reads CASSLNRVNEQFF. The CDR3 DNA reads TGTGCCAGCAGCTTAAACAGGGTCAATGAGCAGTTCTTC.

The genes are TRBV6-5 and TRBJ1-1, with a possible D match to TRBD1 (5 bases). CDR1 MNHEY and CDR2 SVGAGI come from the germline V gene. The CDR3 has 15 residues. Trimming took off 7 bases at V and 1 base at J, with 16 bases between the two ends. The CDR3 nucleotides are TGTGCCAGCACCAAAGGGGAGGGGTGGAACACTGAAGCTTTCTTT. Its translation is CASTKGEGWNTEAFF.

This rearrangement joins TRBV5-8 to TRBJ2-1; D unresolved. The CDR3 contains 15 residues. V lost 6 bases and J 0 bases, leaving 13 bases between the germline ends. Germline V gene sequence: CDR1 SGHTS, CDR2 YDEGEE. CDR3 nucleotides: TGTGCCAGCACCGGGTCGAGTAGCTCCTACAATGAGCAGTTCTTC. It is translated as CASTGSSSSYNEQFF.

The rearrangement links TRBV5-6 to TRBJ2-7, with TRBD2 matching over 7 bases. V shed 4 bases and J 2 bases; nucleotides not matched to a gene: 9. The germline gives CDR1 SGHDT, CDR2 YYEEEE. CDR3 length equals 15 residues. As DNA, the CDR3 is TGTGCCAGCAGCGACGCCCGGGGGAGGGCCTACGAGCAGTACTTC. Translating it yields CASSDARGRAYEQYF.

The gene calls are TRBV10-1 and TRBJ2-1; 8 bases match TRBD1. V lost 5 bases to trimming and J lost 1 base; unmatched junction nucleotides: 4. From germline, CDR1 is WNHNN and CDR2 SYGVQD (reference sequence). CDR3 length equals 15 residues. CDR3 in amino acids: CASSMDRASYNEQFF. The CDR3 DNA is TGCGCCAGCAGTATGGACAGGGCGTCCTACAATGAGCAGTTCTTC.

The count of this clone is one. The chain has TRBV10-3 and TRBJ2-2, with 7 bases aligning to TRBD1. The CDR3 covers 16 residues. Losses at the gene ends were 0 bases for V and 2 bases for J; bases not matched to a gene: 3. Looked up from germline, CDR1 is ENHRY and CDR2 is SYGVKD. The CDR3 region has the DNA TGTGCCATCAGTGAGTCGGGACAGACCAACACCGGGGAGCTGTTTTTT. Protein product: CAISESGQTNTGELFF.